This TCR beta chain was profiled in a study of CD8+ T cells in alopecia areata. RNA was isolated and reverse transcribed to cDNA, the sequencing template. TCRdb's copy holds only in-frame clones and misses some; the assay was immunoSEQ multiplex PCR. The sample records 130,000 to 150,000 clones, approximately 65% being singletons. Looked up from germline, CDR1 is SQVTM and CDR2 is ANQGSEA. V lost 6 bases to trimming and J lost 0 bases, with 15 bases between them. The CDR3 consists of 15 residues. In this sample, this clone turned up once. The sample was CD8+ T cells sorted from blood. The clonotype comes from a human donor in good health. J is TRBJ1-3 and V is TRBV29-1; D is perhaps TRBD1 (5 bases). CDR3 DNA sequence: TGCAGCGTCGCAGGGCGAGGGACCTCTGGAAACACCATATATTTT. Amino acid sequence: CSVAGRGTSGNTIYF. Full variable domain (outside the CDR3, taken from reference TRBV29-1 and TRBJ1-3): SAVISQKPSRDICQRGTSLTIQCQVDSQVTMMFWYRQQPGQSLTLIATANQGSEATYESGFVIDKFPISRPNLTFSTLTVSNMSPEDSSIYLCSVAGRGTSGNTIYFGEGSWLTVV.